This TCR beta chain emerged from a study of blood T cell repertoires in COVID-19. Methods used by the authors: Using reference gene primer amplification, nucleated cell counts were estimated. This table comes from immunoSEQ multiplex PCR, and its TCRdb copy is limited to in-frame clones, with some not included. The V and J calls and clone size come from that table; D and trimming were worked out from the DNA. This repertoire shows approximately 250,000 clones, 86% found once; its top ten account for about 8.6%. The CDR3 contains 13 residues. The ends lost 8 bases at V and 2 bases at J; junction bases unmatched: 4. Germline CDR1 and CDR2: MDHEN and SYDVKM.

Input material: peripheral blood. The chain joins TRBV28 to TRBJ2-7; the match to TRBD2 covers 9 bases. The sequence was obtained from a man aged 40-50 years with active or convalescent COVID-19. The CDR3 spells CASRSSGTYEQYF. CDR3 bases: TGTGCCAGCCGTTCTAGCGGGACCTACGAGCAGTACTTC.